The text below deals with one T cell receptor beta chain. What it binds is not known. Germline V gene data show CDR1 as MGHRA and CDR2 as YSYEKL. This CDR3 has 15 amino acids. V was pared by 2 bases and J by 4 bases, with 13 bases between. The sample comes from a study of T cells after yellow fever vaccination. 5'RACE template switching added a universal primer site and UMIs to TCR cDNA. TCRdb used MiXCR to reprocess the 5' RACE reads, holding one entry per CDR3 protein. The sample yields a few hundred thousand distinct CDR3 sequences, 18% seen once. Findings and limits, study-wide: Sorted repertoires could include abundant contaminating clonotypes from bulk cells.

Sequencing used PBMCs, obtained before the yellow fever booster vaccination. The chain joins TRBV4-1 to TRBJ2-3, with unresolved D. This clonotype was obtained from a man aged 18 to 35 who received the YFV17D yellow fever vaccine. CDR3 in amino acids: CASSQTGLDPDTQYF. The CDR3 nucleotides read TGCGCCAGCAGCCAAACCGGGCTCGACCCAGATACGCAGTATTTT.